This TCR beta chain originates from a study of early T cells in non-severe SARS-CoV-2 infection (dated by TCRdb to the early 2020s). A note on the overall study: TCR sequencing used bulk RNA from unsorted whole blood, so alpha and beta chains could not be paired.

Libraries came from 5' RACE. This sample was sequenced with a NextSeq 500. Unique molecular identifiers were attached to individual cDNA molecules in the TCR library protocol so that sequencing error and PCR bias could be corrected. Sequencing covered both TCR alpha and beta chains, and within each sample the abundances of alpha and beta sequences were tightly co-correlated. In the original analysis: V gene, J gene and CDR3 annotation of TCR sequences was performed with Decombinator V4. Expanded TCRs were defined as changing significantly between any two time points under a Poisson model with p below 0.0001. TCR abundances were normalised to the total number of TCRs sequenced in each sample and reported as counts per million. TRAV1-2 paired with TRAJ12, TRAJ20 or TRAJ33 defined MAIT TCRs, while TRAV10 paired with TRAJ18 defined iNKT TCRs. A search of VDJdb, accessed on 1 November 2021, was run for TCRs annotated to CMV, EBV and SARS-CoV-2, with TCRs annotated for multiple antigens excluded. The public sequencing data were trimmed at Q25 with fastp and processed into clonotypes with MiXCR by TCRdb, which kept only in-frame beta chains. Under each unique CDR3 protein, matching rows form one entry showing the most common genes and DNA. TCRdb's processing, not the authors', yielded these V and J calls. Counted in this sample were about 83,000 distinct CDR3 sequences; approximately 15% of them appeared once. The top ten clonotypes cover roughly 1.4% of the sample.

Compared with germline, V lacks 4 bases and J lacks 4 bases; bases without a gene match: 10. From a lookup of the germline V gene (reference sequence), CDR1 and CDR2 are LGHDT and YNNKEL. From the cysteine up to the phenylalanine, the CDR3 has a length of 16 residues. Only the CDR3 DNA is retained, 48 bases long and in frame from the first base. Worth noting for this clonotype: It lacks a known antigen. Base qualities are not at hand, and no much larger clone is one base apart.

Set within a cohort of healthcare workers in London, UK, this nested case-control study involved weekly PCR testing of nasopharyngeal swabs along with blood sampling. Healthcare workers were recruited during the week of the UK lockdown, between 23 and 31 March 2020, and followed weekly for up to about 15 weeks. The investigation overall reported the following: VDJdb matching was skewed toward anti-spike CD8 responses and likely underestimated virus-specific expansions by missing private and CD4 specificities.

The source is an adult who was a healthcare worker with PCR-confirmed SARS-CoV-2 infection or an uninfected control (not recorded which). The sample consisted of whole blood. The V and J segments used are TRBV3-1 and TRBJ2-5; 9 bases in the junction line up with TRBD1. DNA sequence: TGTGCCAGCAGCCTGGGGACAGGGAACGTCGCAGAGACCCAGTACTTC. Translation gives CASSLGTGNVAETQYF.